The 25 T cell receptor beta chains in this list originate from one sample, sequenced in a study of blood T cell repertoires in COVID-19. Generated by immunoSEQ multiplex PCR, the TCRdb table keeps only in-frame clones and is missing some. This repertoire shows 150,000 to 200,000 clones, approximately 86% found once; its top ten account for around 1%. Input material: peripheral blood. These receptors all come from a man aged 55 to 70 with COVID-19, enrolled during active disease.

V and J are TRBV5-1 and TRBJ2-7; 10 bases are shared with TRBD1. This CDR3 is 15 amino acids long. The V gene's germline CDR1 is SGHRS and CDR2 YFSETQ. Trimming took 4 bases from V and 1 from J; bases not matched to a gene: 5. CDR3 DNA sequence: TGCGCCAGCAGCCAGACAGGGGGCCTTTCCTACGAGCAGTACTTC. Translating it yields CASSQTGGLSYEQYF. Drawing the rest from reference TRBV5-1 and TRBJ2-7, the complete variable domain is KAGVTQTPRYLIKTRGQQVTLSCSPISGHRSVSWYQQTPGQGLQFLFEYFSETQRNKGNFPGRFSGRQFSNSRSEMNVSTLELGDSALYLCASSQTGGLSYEQYFGPGTRLTVT.

The chain has TRBV10-2 and TRBJ2-7, with TRBD2 identical over 7 bases. Germline CDR1 WSHSY, CDR2 SAAADI. This CDR3 is 12 amino acids long. V trimming: 5 bases; J trimming: 3 bases; junction bases outside the gene matches: 1. This chain's CDR3 is CASSPSGYEQYF. DNA for the CDR3: TGCGCCAGCAGTCCTAGCGGCTACGAGCAGTACTTC.

Turning to this clone: The sample holds other DNA sequences that translate to the same CDR3. This chain joins TRBV19 and TRBJ2-1; D possibly corresponds to TRBD1 (5 bases). This CDR3 is 12 amino acids long. Looked up from germline, CDR1 is LNHDA and CDR2 is SQIVND (reference sequence). V was trimmed by 5 bases and J by 6 bases, leaving 8 bases between them. This chain's CDR3 is CASSRQSNEQFF. The CDR3 DNA sequence: TGTGCCAGTAGTCGACAGTCCAATGAGCAGTTCTTC.

The V gene is TRBV19, the J gene TRBJ2-2; D may be TRBD2 (6 bases). Germline CDR1 and CDR2: LNHDA and SQIVND (reference sequence). Trimming removed 7 bases at V and 7 bases at J, with 7 bases between. There are 11 residues in the CDR3. CDR3 region: CASTGGGELFF. CDR3 nucleotide sequence: TGTGCCAGTACCGGGGGCGGGGAGCTGTTTTTT. The full variable domain, completed using reference TRBV19 and TRBJ2-2, is DGGITQSPKYLFRKEGQNVTLSCEQNLNHDAMYWYRQDPGQGLRLIYYSQIVNDFQKGDIAEGYSVSREKKESFPLTVTSAQKNPTAFYLCASTGGGELFFGEGSRLTVL.

The V and J genes are TRBV3-1 (or the pseudogene TRBV3-2) and TRBJ2-7, with 8 bases lining up with TRBD2. This CDR3 is built from 16 residues. Losses at the gene ends were 0 bases for V and 3 bases for J; bases not matched to a gene: 7. The germline CDR1 and CDR2 sequences are LGHDT and YNNKEL (reference sequence). The CDR3 DNA sequence: TGTGCCAGCAGCCAAGATCCTGAGCGGGAGAGCTACGAGCAGTACTTC. Residues: CASSQDPERESYEQYF.

Here the CDR3 reads CAWKIRPGQGNYEQYF. The CDR3 DNA follows: TGTGCCTGGAAAATCCGGCCGGGACAGGGTAACTACGAGCAGTACTTC. The chain uses TRBV30 and TRBJ2-7, with TRBD1 identical over 9 bases. CDR3 length: 16 residues. V was pared by 4 bases and J by 3 bases, with 13 bases of the junction left unmatched. CDR1 GTSNPN and CDR2 SVGIG come from the germline V gene (reference sequence).

The chain uses TRBV30 and TRBJ2-7; maybe TRBD1 (5 bases). This CDR3 contains 12 residues. Germline values: CDR1 GTSNPN, CDR2 SVGIG (reference sequence). Trimming took 5 bases from V and 3 from J, leaving 11 bases between them. The chain's CDR3 is CAWGLGRYEQYF. The CDR3 coding sequence is TGTGCCTGGGGGCTGGGGCGCTACGAGCAGTACTTC.

DNA of the CDR3: TGTGCCAGCAGCGTAGCTGGGGGACAGGGGGCCGGGGAGCTGTTTTTT. This codes for CASSVAGGQGAGELFF. J is TRBJ2-2 and V is TRBV9; 11 bases are shared with TRBD1. This CDR3 spans 16 amino acids. With 0 bases clipped from V and 6 bases from J, the junction kept 4 bases outside the gene matches. From germline, CDR1 is SGDLS and CDR2 YYNGEE.

V is TRBV7-3 and J is TRBJ2-3; 9 nucleotides line up with TRBD2. Germline-derived CDR1 and CDR2 are SGHTA and FQGTGA. V lost 4 bases to trimming and J lost 2 bases; unmatched junction nucleotides: 4. The CDR3 is 15 amino acids. CDR3 sequence (DNA): TGTGCCAGCAGCTCTAGCGGGATGGACACAGATACGCAGTATTTT. This encodes CASSSSGMDTDTQYF. The whole variable domain, filled in from reference TRBV7-3 and TRBJ2-3, reads GAGVSQTPSNKVTEKGKYVELRCDPISGHTALYWYRQSLGQGPEFLIYFQGTGAADDSGLPNDRFFAVRPEGSVSTLKIQRTERGDSAVYLCASSSSGMDTDTQYFGPGTRLTVL.

This chain connects TRBV28 to TRBJ2-1; 10 bases fit TRBD2. Germline CDR1 is MDHEN and CDR2 is SYDVKM. The CDR3 runs to 15 residues. The J segment lost 4 bases and the V segment lost 6 bases, leaving 6 bases of the junction unmatched. The CDR3 coding sequence is TGTGCCAGCAGCTCAGCGGGAGGGACTTACAATGAGCAGTTCTTC. Translation: CASSSAGGTYNEQFF.

V gene TRBV6-1 combines with J gene TRBJ1-2, with D perhaps matching TRBD1 (5 bases). The CDR3 length is 16 residues. The germline gives CDR1 MNHNS, CDR2 SASEGT. The V end was cut by 4 bases, the J end by 2 bases, with 17 bases between. CDR3 bases: TGTGCCAGCAGTGGGTCAGGGAAAATAAGAAACTATGGCTACACCTTC. Encoded protein: CASSGSGKIRNYGYTF.

The chain recombines TRBV10-3 with TRBJ2-2; D is unresolved. Germline V gene lookup returns CDR1 ENHRY and CDR2 SYGVKD. The CDR3 length is 13 residues. The germline V and J ends were trimmed by 4 bases and 1 base, with 4 bases remaining between them. The chain's CDR3 is CAISARNTGELFF. CDR3 in DNA: TGTGCCATCAGTGCCAGGAACACCGGGGAGCTGTTTTTT.

The chain uses TRBV27 and TRBJ2-7; TRBD2 matches 8 bases. This CDR3 is 15 amino acids long. Unmatched junction bases numbered 12, after V lost 5 bases and J lost 6 bases. Germline V CDR1 and CDR2: MNHEY, SMNVEV (reference sequence). The CDR3 DNA follows: TGTGCCAGCAGTGACGCGGGGGGCGCGGGTCTCGAGCAGTACTTC. This encodes CASSDAGGAGLEQYF.

The V gene is TRBV3-1 (or the pseudogene TRBV3-2), the J gene TRBJ2-7, with D possibly matching TRBD2 (7 bases). CDR1 is LGHDT and CDR2 is YNNKEL in the germline V gene (reference sequence). This CDR3 is built from 14 residues. V was trimmed by 4 bases and J by 2 bases, leaving 12 bases between them. The CDR3 DNA is TGTGCCAGCAGCCGCGGGGGACACCCCTACGAGCAGTACTTC. Translating gives CASSRGGHPYEQYF.

This chain connects TRBV25-1 to TRBJ2-1; 8 bases are a match to TRBD2. From germline, CDR1 is MGHDK and CDR2 SYGVNS. This CDR3 region has 14 residues. The V and J ends lost 6 bases and 1 base, in that order; junction bases with no gene match: 2. Here the CDR3 reads CASRKRESYNEQFF. CDR3 in DNA: TGTGCCAGCAGGAAGCGGGAGTCCTACAATGAGCAGTTCTTC.

This clone was picked up one time. The genes are TRBV27 and TRBJ1-1; weak D call: TRBD1 (5 bases). This CDR3 contains 16 residues. Germline V gene data show CDR1 as MNHEY and CDR2 as SMNVEV (reference sequence). The V end was cut by 6 bases, the J end by 1 base, with 18 bases between. The CDR3 region has the DNA TGTGCCAGCAGATTAGCCGGGGGATATACGAACACTGAAGCTTTCTTT. Amino acid sequence: CASRLAGGYTNTEAFF.

The chain combines TRBV29-1 with TRBJ1-1; D not resolved. The CDR3 is made up of 11 amino acids. The V end was cut by 7 bases, the J end by 4 bases, with 10 bases between. CDR1 is SQVTM and CDR2 is ANQGSEA in the germline V gene. CDR3 nucleotide sequence: TGCAGCGATGGTGAGAGCACTGAAGCTTTCTTT. This encodes CSDGESTEAFF.

The chain uses TRBV6-1 and TRBJ1-5, with D unclear. Trimming took off 3 bases at V and 0 bases at J, with 21 bases between the two ends. This CDR3 spans 19 amino acids. Germline lookup yields CDR1 MNHNS and CDR2 SASEGT. DNA for the CDR3: TGTGCCAGCAGTGAGTCGACCCCTGGAGGGAGATATAGCAATCAGCCCCAGCATTTT. Encoded protein: CASSESTPGGRYSNQPQHF.

The V and J genes are TRBV3-1 (or the pseudogene TRBV3-2) and TRBJ1-2; a possible D gene is TRBD1 (5 bases). Germline-derived CDR1 and CDR2 are LGHDT and YNNKEL (reference sequence). CDR3 length: 12 amino acids. Deletions cut 8 bases from V and 8 bases from J, with 15 bases between. Written as DNA, the CDR3 is TGTGCCAGCGGGGATACCGGGGGAGGCTACACCTTC. This translates into CASGDTGGGYTF.

CDR3 sequence reads: CASRGPEDHAFF. The CDR3 nucleotides read TGTGCCAGCAGGGGGCCCGAAGATCACGCTTTCTTT. The genes are TRBV6-5 and TRBJ1-1; D may be TRBD1 (5 bases). CDR1 and CDR2 from the germline V gene are MNHEY and SVGAGI. V gave up 6 bases and J gave up 11 bases, with 16 bases separating them. The CDR3 runs to 12 residues.

The chain recombines TRBV7-2 with TRBJ1-6, with no clear D. Germline CDR1 is SGHTA and CDR2 is FQGNSA. The CDR3 loop spans 13 amino acids. The germline V and J ends were trimmed by 5 bases and 8 bases, with 10 bases remaining between them. This CDR3 is CASSVPRYSPLHF. The CDR3 DNA sequence: TGTGCCAGCAGCGTTCCTAGGTATTCACCCCTCCACTTT.

The rearrangement links TRBV28 to TRBJ2-3, with D perhaps TRBD1 (5 bases). V gave up 7 bases and J gave up 9 bases, with 14 bases separating them. Germline V gives CDR1 MDHEN, CDR2 SYDVKM. This CDR3 has 12 residues. CDR3 in amino acids: CASNTPGRTQYF. For the CDR3, the DNA is TGTGCCAGCAATACGCCAGGGCGCACGCAGTATTTT.

This chain links TRBV10-3 with TRBJ2-7, with 14 bases that match TRBD2. CDR1 and CDR2 (germline): ENHRY, SYGVKD. Trimming at V came to 3 bases and at J to 4 bases, leaving 11 bases not matched to a gene. The CDR3 loop spans 18 amino acids. CDR3 sequence reads: CAISDGGTSGRGGYEQYF. In DNA, the CDR3 is TGTGCCATCAGTGACGGCGGGACTAGCGGGAGAGGAGGGTACGAGCAGTACTTC.

The V call is TRBV29-1, the J call TRBJ1-2, with D possibly TRBD1 on 5 matching bases. The CDR3 loop spans 12 amino acids. Trimming took off 3 bases at V and 4 bases at J, with 9 bases between the two ends. Per germline, CDR1 SQVTM and CDR2 ANQGSEA. The CDR3 is CSVDLTVYGYTF. For the CDR3, the DNA is TGCAGCGTTGACCTGACAGTCTATGGCTACACCTTC.

This clone was recorded once. This chain connects TRBV27 to TRBJ1-2, with D possibly matching TRBD1 (6 bases). The V gene lost 5 bases and the J gene lost 8 bases, with 18 bases spanning the gap. The V gene's germline CDR1 is MNHEY and CDR2 SMNVEV (reference sequence). The CDR3 loop spans 14 amino acids. The CDR3 is CASSPVGGGKGYTF. In nucleotides, the CDR3 is TGTGCCAGCAGTCCGGTTGGGGGGGGCAAAGGCTACACCTTC.